This T cell receptor (beta chain) was found in a study of CD8+ T cells in alopecia areata. Findings and limits, study-wide: How baseline CD8+ expansion relates to response remains uncertain (there was one nonresponder). Scalp and blood retained many expanded lesional clones during tofacitinib.

The V and J ends lost 6 bases and 3 bases, in that order; junction bases with no gene match: 7. Germline V CDR1 and CDR2: SQVTM, ANQGSEA. The CDR3 is 14 amino acids. Treatment described: oral pan-JAK inhibitor, 5-10 mg twice daily. In regard to this clone: The antigen is undetermined.

After isolation, RNA underwent reverse transcription to generate cDNA as the sequencing template. Sequencing used immunoSEQ multiplex PCR; TCRdb keeps in-frame clones, though not all of them. The sample has around 200,000 clones, 45% to 65% seen once. V is TRBV29-1 and J is TRBJ2-7, with 11 bases identical to TRBD2. This clonotype was obtained from a human donor with alopecia areata. The sequencing used CD4+ T cells sorted from blood, collected at week 4, from a patient treated with tofacitinib. The CDR3 region has the DNA TGCAGCGTCCGACTAGCGGGATATTTCTACGAGCAGTACTTC. Its translation: CSVRLAGYFYEQYF.